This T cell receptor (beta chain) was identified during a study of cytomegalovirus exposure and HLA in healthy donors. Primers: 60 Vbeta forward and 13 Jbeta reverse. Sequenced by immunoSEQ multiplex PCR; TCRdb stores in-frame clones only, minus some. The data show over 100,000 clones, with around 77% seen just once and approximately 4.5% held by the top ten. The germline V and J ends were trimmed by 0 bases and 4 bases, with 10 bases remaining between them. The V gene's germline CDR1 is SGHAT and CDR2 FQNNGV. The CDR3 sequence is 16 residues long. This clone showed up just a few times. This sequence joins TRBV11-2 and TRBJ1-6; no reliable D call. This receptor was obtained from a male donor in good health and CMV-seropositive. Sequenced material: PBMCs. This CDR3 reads CASSLDPRAYNSPLHF. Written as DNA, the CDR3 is TGTGCCAGCAGCTTAGATCCGCGGGCGTATAATTCACCCCTCCACTTT.